This entry lists 23 T cell receptor beta chains sequenced from one sample in a study of blood T cells in healthy people across ages. Through a sample-barcoded 5' primer and a J-beta primer mix, a second PCR was run for about 6 to 12 cycles. TCRdb used MiXCR to reprocess the 5' RACE reads, holding one entry per CDR3 protein. The sample has about 1,400,000 distinct CDR3 sequences; about 40% are singletons. The sample comprised blood. The receptors derive from a woman aged 18 to 35 in good health.

This clonotype has more than one count but fewer than ten. This chain uses TRBV7-3 with TRBJ2-3, with 8 bases matching TRBD2. After removal of 6 bases from V and 7 bases from J, the junction contained 15 bases not matched to a gene. Germline V lookup: CDR1 SGHTA, CDR2 FQGTGA. This CDR3 region has 16 residues. Here the CDR3 reads CASSLARGGPLNTQYF. CDR3 DNA: TGTGCCAGCAGTCTCGCTCGGGGGGGGCCCTTAAATACGCAGTATTTT.

The chain is built from TRBV20-1 and TRBJ2-1; 14 bases line up with TRBD2. V shed 0 bases, J shed 8 bases, and the junction held 6 bases outside the gene matches. Germline CDR1 reads DFQATT; CDR2 reads SNEGSKA (reference sequence). The CDR3 totals 16 residues. The CDR3 bases are TGCAGTGCTAGAGACCCGACTAGCGGGAGGGCATATGAGCAGTTCTTC. This codes for CSARDPTSGRAYEQFF.

The V and J genes are TRBV2 and TRBJ1-2; 8 bases agree with TRBD1. Per germline, CDR1 SNHLY and CDR2 FYNNEI. This CDR3 is built from 12 residues. The junction had 10 bases not matched to a gene; V was cut back by 7 bases and J by 12 bases. The CDR3: CASTRTDRENTF. CDR3 DNA: TGTGCCAGCACCCGAACGGACAGGGAAAACACCTTC.

The V gene is TRBV9, the J gene TRBJ2-3, with D perhaps matching TRBD2 (6 bases). This CDR3 contains 16 residues. V was pared by 0 bases and J by 4 bases, with 15 bases between. Germline-derived CDR1 and CDR2 are SGDLS and YYNGEE. CDR3 sequence reads: CASSVGTAGIPDTQYF. CDR3 coding DNA: TGTGCCAGCAGCGTAGGGACGGCGGGGATCCCAGATACGCAGTATTTT. Full variable domain (outside the CDR3, taken from reference TRBV9 and TRBJ2-3): DSGVTQTPKHLITATGQRVTLRCSPRSGDLSVYWYQQSLDQGLQFLIQYYNGEERAKGNILERFSAQQFPDLHSELNLSSLELGDSALYFCASSVGTAGIPDTQYFGPGTRLTVL.

This clonotype was found a few times. V is TRBV15 and J is TRBJ2-7; D perhaps matches TRBD1 (5 bases). V lost 0 bases and J 6 bases, leaving 12 bases between the germline ends. The CDR3 runs 14 residues. CDR1 and CDR2 (germline): LNHNV, YYDKDF (reference sequence). CDR3 nucleotides: TGTGCCACCAGCAGAGATCAAGGCAGGGTCGAGCAGTACTTC. It specifies CATSRDQGRVEQYF.

The V gene is TRBV12-3 or TRBV12-4, the J gene TRBJ2-3, with 11 positions matching TRBD2. The CDR3 totals 18 residues. The ends lost 6 bases at V and 0 bases at J; junction bases unmatched: 11. The CDR3 loop is CASRPGTSGIPSTDTQYF. For the CDR3, the DNA is TGTGCCAGCAGACCCGGGACTAGCGGCATCCCTAGCACAGATACGCAGTATTTT.

The chain is built from TRBV10-3 and TRBJ2-5; 7 nucleotides line up with TRBD2. Germline values: CDR1 ENHRY, CDR2 SYGVKD. This CDR3 comprises 14 residues. V lost 5 bases, J lost 11 bases, and 14 bases stayed unmatched. The CDR3 loop reads CAISYGTNVNEQYF. The CDR3 DNA reads as TGTGCCATCAGTTACGGGACTAATGTCAATGAGCAGTACTTC.

The rearrangement uses TRBV12-3 or TRBV12-4 and TRBJ1-2, with unresolved D. V was shortened by 7 bases and J by 4 bases, with 7 bases between the two germline ends. CDR3 length: 11 amino acids. CDR3 residues: CASNSGYGYTF. CDR3 coding DNA: TGTGCCAGCAATTCGGGCTATGGCTACACCTTC.

The chain combines TRBV20-1 with TRBJ2-2, with D perhaps given as TRBD1 or TRBD2 (5 bases each). V was clipped by 6 bases and J by 4 bases, with 18 bases between them. Germline values: CDR1 DFQATT, CDR2 SNEGSKA (reference sequence). The CDR3 has 15 residues. CDR3 loop: CSARDVQLATGELFF. The CDR3 DNA is TGCAGTGCCCGGGACGTCCAGCTGGCCACCGGGGAGCTGTTTTTT.

In its sample, this clonotype was seen a few times. The chain recombines TRBV12-3 or TRBV12-4 with TRBJ2-7, with TRBD1 matching over 7 bases. This CDR3 is 14 amino acids long. V trimming: 10 bases; J trimming: 2 bases; junction bases outside the gene matches: 11. The CDR3 DNA follows: TGTGCCACCTCCAGGGGACAGCTTACCTACGAGCAGTACTTC. Amino acids: CATSRGQLTYEQYF.

This clonotype is a singleton in its sample. This chain links TRBV28 with TRBJ2-3; the match to TRBD2 covers 14 bases. The J segment lost 6 bases and the V segment lost 7 bases, leaving 15 bases of the junction unmatched. This CDR3 contains 18 residues. Germline CDR1 and CDR2: MDHEN and SYDVKM. The CDR3 protein is CASNRLGLAGGWSDTQYF. The CDR3 bases are TGTGCCAGCAACCGACTTGGACTAGCGGGGGGCTGGTCTGATACGCAGTATTTT.

The genes are TRBV20-1 and TRBJ2-7; D unclear. The CDR3 totals 10 residues. Trimming stripped 7 bases from V and 3 bases from J, with 7 bases between. Per the germline V gene, CDR1 is DFQATT and CDR2 is SNEGSKA (reference sequence). CDR3: CSVGHYEQYF. In DNA, the CDR3 is TGCAGTGTTGGCCACTACGAGCAGTACTTC.

The chain uses TRBV20-1 and TRBJ1-2, with 7 bases fitting TRBD1. The germline gives CDR1 DFQATT, CDR2 SNEGSKA (reference sequence). CDR3 length equals 11 residues. In DNA, the CDR3 is TGCAGAACAGGGGAATTTAATGGCTACACCTTC. Translating it yields CRTGEFNGYTF.

This clonotype was observed a handful of times. This chain connects TRBV5-1 to TRBJ2-1, with a tentative D call TRBD2 (6 bases). V was trimmed by 1 base and J by 7 bases, leaving 12 bases between them. The germline CDR1 and CDR2 sequences are SGHRS and YFSETQ. The CDR3 runs to 14 residues. In DNA form, the CDR3 reads TGCGCCAGCAGCTTGACCGGGAGAAGGAATGAGCAGTTCTTC. Its protein product is CASSLTGRRNEQFF.

CDR3 residues: CASSLAGTGTAGELFF. The CDR3 DNA sequence: TGTGCCAGCAGCTTAGCTGGGACAGGGACCGCCGGGGAGCTGTTTTTT. The rearrangement uses TRBV7-7 and TRBJ2-2, with 9 positions matching TRBD1. The length of the CDR3 is 16 residues. CDR1 and CDR2 from the germline V gene are SSHAT and FNYEAQ (reference sequence). Germline trimming cut 0 bases from V and 6 bases from J; bases unmatched to any gene: 5.

The chain carries TRBV29-1 and TRBJ2-3, with D possibly being TRBD1 (5 bases). This CDR3 is built from 13 residues. Trimming pared 3 bases from V and 4 bases from J, leaving 11 bases between. Germline V lookup: CDR1 SQVTM, CDR2 ANQGSEA. The chain's CDR3 is CSVEAGLSDTQYF. CDR3 nucleotides: TGCAGCGTTGAGGCAGGGTTGTCAGATACGCAGTATTTT.

V gene TRBV5-1 combines with J gene TRBJ1-1; perhaps TRBD1 as D (6 bases). CDR3 size: 15 residues. V was clipped by 0 bases and J by 1 base, with 10 bases between them. Germline lookup yields CDR1 SGHRS and CDR2 YFSETQ. The CDR3 DNA sequence: TGCGCCAGCAGCTTGGGGGACAAGTGGAACACTGAAGCTTTCTTT. This encodes CASSLGDKWNTEAFF.

The chain joins TRBV20-1 to TRBJ2-3, with 8 bases aligning to TRBD2. The V gene end was trimmed by 0 bases and the J gene end by 3 bases; junction bases not matched to a gene: 8. The CDR3 sequence is 16 residues long. Germline CDR1 and CDR2: DFQATT and SNEGSKA (reference sequence). The CDR3 bases are TGCAGTGCTAGAGATCCGGAACTAGCGGATACAGATACGCAGTATTTT. It specifies CSARDPELADTDTQYF.

The rearrangement links TRBV25-1 to TRBJ1-2; D may be TRBD1 (6 bases). Germline CDR1 reads MGHDK; CDR2 reads SYGVNS. V was clipped by 3 bases and J by 5 bases, with 22 bases between them. The CDR3 has 17 amino acids. Here the CDR3 reads CASSDSGGQTPVYGYTF. The CDR3 DNA is TGTGCCAGCAGTGACTCCGGTGGACAGACTCCGGTATATGGCTACACCTTC.

Concerning this clonotype: Relative to the germline gene, one junction end is altered; a read error may explain this. The chain couples TRBV11-2 to TRBJ1-2; a possible D gene is TRBD1 (6 bases). From germline, CDR1 is SGHAT and CDR2 FQNNGV. CDR3 size: 14 residues. CDR3 DNA sequence: TGTGCCACCAGCTTGGGAGGGGGGGAATATGGCTACACCTTC. This gives the protein CATSLGGGEYGYTF.

The chain couples TRBV20-1 to TRBJ1-5; unclear D gene. The CDR3 sequence is 13 residues long. The germline gives CDR1 DFQATT, CDR2 SNEGSKA (reference sequence). V was clipped by 3 bases and J by 5 bases, with 11 bases between them. CDR3 sequence (DNA): TGCAGTGCTAGTAGGGCCAGATATCAGCCCCAGCATTTT. It specifies CSASRARYQPQHF.

This clonotype has just one count. The chain has TRBV6-4 and TRBJ2-7, with a weak D call TRBD2 (6 bases). The J call may be faulty, since TRBJ2-5 better matches the DNA end. This CDR3 contains 17 residues. Germline V gene sequence: CDR1 MRHNA, CDR2 SNTAGT. CDR3 protein: CASLPMRDGSFQETQYF. CDR3 bases: TGTGCCAGCCTGCCAATGCGGGACGGGAGCTTCCAAGAGACCCAGTACTTC.

The rearrangement uses TRBV29-1 and TRBJ1-2; TRBD1 is a possible D gene (5 bases). The CDR3 loop spans 13 amino acids. Trimming took 6 bases from V and 4 from J, leaving 15 bases between them. CDR1 and CDR2 (germline): SQVTM, ANQGSEA. This CDR3 is CSVRDRGSYGYTF. The DNA for the CDR3 is TGCAGCGTCAGGGATCGGGGGTCCTATGGCTACACCTTC.